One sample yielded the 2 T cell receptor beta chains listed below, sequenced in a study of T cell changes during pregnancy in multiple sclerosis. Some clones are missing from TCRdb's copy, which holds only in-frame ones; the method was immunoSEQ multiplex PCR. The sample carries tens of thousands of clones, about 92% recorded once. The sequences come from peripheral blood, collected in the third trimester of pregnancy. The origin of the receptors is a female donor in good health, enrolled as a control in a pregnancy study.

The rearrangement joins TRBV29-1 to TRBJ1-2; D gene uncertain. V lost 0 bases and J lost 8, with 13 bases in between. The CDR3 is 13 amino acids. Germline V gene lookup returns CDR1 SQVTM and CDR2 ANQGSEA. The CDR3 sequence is CSVEDVRRGGYTF. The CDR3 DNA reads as TGCAGCGTTGAAGATGTAAGGCGAGGGGGCTACACCTTC.

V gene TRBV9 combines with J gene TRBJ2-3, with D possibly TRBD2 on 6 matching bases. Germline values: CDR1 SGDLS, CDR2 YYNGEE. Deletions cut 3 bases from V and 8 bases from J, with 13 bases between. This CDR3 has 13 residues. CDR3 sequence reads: CASSGGGDPTQYF. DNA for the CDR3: TGTGCCAGCAGCGGGGGCGGGGACCCTACGCAGTATTTT. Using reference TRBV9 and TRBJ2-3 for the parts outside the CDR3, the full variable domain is DSGVTQTPKHLITATGQRVTLRCSPRSGDLSVYWYQQSLDQGLQFLIQYYNGEERAKGNILERFSAQQFPDLHSELNLSSLELGDSALYFCASSGGGDPTQYFGPGTRLTVL.